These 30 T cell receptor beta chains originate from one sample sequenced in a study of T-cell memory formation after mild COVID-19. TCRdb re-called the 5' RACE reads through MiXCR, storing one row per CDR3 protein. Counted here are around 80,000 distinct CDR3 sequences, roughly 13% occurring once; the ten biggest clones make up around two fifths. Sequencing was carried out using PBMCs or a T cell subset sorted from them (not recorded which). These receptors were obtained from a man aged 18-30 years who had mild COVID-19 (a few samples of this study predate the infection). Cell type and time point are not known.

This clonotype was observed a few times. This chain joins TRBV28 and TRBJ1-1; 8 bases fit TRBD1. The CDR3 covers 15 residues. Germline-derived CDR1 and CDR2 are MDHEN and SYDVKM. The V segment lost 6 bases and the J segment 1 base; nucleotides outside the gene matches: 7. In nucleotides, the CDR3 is TGTGCCAGCAGCCATTGGACAGGGAAGAACACTGAAGCTTTCTTT. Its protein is CASSHWTGKNTEAFF.

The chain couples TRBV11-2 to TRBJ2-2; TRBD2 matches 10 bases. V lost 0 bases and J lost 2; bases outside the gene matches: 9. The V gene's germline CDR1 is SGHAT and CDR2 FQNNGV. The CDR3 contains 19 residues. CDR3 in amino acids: CASSLDLWLAGANTGELFF. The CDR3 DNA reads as TGTGCCAGCAGCTTAGATCTGTGGCTAGCGGGGGCCAACACCGGGGAGCTGTTTTTT.

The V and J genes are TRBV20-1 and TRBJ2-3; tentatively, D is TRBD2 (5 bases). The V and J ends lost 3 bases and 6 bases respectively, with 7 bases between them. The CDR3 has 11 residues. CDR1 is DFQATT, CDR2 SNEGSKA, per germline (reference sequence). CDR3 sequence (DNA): TGCAGTGCTAGTCAGCGGGATACGCAGTATTTT. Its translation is CSASQRDTQYF.

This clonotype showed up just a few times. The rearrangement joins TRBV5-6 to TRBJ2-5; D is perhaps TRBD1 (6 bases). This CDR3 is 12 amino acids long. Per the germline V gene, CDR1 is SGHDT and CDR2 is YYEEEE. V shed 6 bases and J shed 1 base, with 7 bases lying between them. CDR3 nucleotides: TGTGCCAGCACAGGGGTCCAAGAGACCCAGTACTTC. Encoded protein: CASTGVQETQYF.

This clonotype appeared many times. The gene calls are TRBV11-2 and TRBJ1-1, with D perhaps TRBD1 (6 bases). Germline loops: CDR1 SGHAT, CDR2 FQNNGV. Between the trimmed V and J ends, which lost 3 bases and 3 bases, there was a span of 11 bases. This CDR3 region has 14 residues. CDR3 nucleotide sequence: TGTGCCAGCAGCTTCGGACAGTACTACACTGAAGCTTTCTTT. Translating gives CASSFGQYYTEAFF.

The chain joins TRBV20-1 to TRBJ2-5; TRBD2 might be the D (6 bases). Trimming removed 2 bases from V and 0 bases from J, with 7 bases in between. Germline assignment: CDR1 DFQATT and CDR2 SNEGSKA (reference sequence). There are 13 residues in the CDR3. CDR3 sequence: CSARLANQETQYF. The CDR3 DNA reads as TGCAGTGCTAGACTAGCGAACCAAGAGACCCAGTACTTC.

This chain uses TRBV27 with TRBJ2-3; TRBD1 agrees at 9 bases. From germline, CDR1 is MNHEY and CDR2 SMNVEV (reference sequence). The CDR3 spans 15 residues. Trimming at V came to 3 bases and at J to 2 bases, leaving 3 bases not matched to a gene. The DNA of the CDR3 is TGTGCCAGCAGTTTGGGGACAGGGAACACAGATACGCAGTATTTT. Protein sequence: CASSLGTGNTDTQYF.

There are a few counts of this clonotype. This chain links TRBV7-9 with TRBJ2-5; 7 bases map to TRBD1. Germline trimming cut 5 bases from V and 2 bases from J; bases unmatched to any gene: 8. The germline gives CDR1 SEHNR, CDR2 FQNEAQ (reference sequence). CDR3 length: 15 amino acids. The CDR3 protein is CASSRPGGLQETQYF. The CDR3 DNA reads TGTGCCAGCAGCAGACCAGGGGGTCTACAAGAGACCCAGTACTTC.

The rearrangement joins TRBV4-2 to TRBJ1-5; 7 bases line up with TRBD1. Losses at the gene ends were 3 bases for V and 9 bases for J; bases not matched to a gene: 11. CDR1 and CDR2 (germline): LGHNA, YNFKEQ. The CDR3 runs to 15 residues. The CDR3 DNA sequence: TGTGCCAGCAGCCATGAGACAGGGTCGGGGCTGCCCCAGCATTTT. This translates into CASSHETGSGLPQHF.

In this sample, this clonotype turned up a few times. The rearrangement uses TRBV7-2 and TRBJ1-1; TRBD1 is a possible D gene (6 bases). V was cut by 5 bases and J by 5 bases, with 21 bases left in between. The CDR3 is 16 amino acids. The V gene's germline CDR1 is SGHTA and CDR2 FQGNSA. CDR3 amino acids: CASSPDGIQGRTEAFF. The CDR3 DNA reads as TGTGCCAGCAGCCCCGACGGGATCCAGGGGAGGACTGAAGCTTTCTTT.

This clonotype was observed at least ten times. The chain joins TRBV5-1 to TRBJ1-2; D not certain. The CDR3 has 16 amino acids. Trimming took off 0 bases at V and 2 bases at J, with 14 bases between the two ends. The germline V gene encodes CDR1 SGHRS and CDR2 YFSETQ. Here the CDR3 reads CASSLAQVGPNYGYTF. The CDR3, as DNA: TGCGCCAGCAGCTTGGCCCAGGTAGGGCCCAACTATGGCTACACCTTC. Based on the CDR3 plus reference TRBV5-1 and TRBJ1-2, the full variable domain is KAGVTQTPRYLIKTRGQQVTLSCSPISGHRSVSWYQQTPGQGLQFLFEYFSETQRNKGNFPGRFSGRQFSNSRSEMNVSTLELGDSALYLCASSLAQVGPNYGYTFGSGTRLTVV.

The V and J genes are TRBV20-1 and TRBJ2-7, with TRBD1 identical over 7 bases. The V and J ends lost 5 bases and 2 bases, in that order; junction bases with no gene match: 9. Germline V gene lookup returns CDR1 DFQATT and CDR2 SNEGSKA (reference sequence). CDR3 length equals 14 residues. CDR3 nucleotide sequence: TGCAGTGCTGGTCGACAGGGACCTGCCTACGAGCAGTACTTC. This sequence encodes CSAGRQGPAYEQYF.

The CDR3 coding sequence is TGCAGTGCTAGGGAACTCCGGGCGGAGGGTGGGCAAGAGACCCAGTACTTC. Protein sequence: CSARELRAEGGQETQYF. The chain combines TRBV20-1 with TRBJ2-5, with D perhaps TRBD2 (6 bases). The V end was cut by 3 bases, the J end by 2 bases, with 22 bases between. CDR1 is DFQATT, CDR2 SNEGSKA, per germline (reference sequence). The CDR3 runs to 17 residues.

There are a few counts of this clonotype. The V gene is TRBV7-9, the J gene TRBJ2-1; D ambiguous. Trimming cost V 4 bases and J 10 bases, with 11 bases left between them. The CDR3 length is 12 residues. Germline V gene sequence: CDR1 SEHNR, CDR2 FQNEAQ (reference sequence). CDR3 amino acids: CASSSAIGEQFF. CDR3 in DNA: TGTGCCAGCAGCTCCGCCATCGGGGAGCAGTTCTTC.

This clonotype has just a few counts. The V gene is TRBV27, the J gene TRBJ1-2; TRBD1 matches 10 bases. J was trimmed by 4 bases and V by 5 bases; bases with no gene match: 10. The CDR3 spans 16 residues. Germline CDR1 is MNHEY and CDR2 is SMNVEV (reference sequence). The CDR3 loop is CASSLEKTGGFYGYTF. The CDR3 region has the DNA TGTGCCAGCAGTCTAGAGAAGACAGGGGGCTTCTATGGCTACACCTTC.

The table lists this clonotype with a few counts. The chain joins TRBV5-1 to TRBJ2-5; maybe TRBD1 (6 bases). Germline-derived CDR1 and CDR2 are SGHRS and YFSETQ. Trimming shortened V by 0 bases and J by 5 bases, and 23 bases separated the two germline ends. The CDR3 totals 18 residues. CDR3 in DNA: TGCGCCAGCAGCTTGGGCATCGGGACAAAACTAAACGGGGAGACCCAGTACTTC. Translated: CASSLGIGTKLNGETQYF.

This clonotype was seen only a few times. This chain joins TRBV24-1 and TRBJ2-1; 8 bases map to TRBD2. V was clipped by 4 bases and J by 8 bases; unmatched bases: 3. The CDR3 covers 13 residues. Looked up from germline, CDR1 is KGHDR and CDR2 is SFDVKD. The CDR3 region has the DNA TGTGCCACCAGTGACCTTAGCGGGGATGAGCAGTTCTTC. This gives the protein CATSDLSGDEQFF.

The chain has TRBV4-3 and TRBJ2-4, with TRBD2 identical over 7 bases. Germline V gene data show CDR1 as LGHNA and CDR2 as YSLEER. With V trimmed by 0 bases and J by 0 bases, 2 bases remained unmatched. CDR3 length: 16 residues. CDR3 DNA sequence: TGCGCCAGCAGCCAAGAGGGAGGGCTAGCCAAAAACATTCAGTACTTC. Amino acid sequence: CASSQEGGLAKNIQYF.

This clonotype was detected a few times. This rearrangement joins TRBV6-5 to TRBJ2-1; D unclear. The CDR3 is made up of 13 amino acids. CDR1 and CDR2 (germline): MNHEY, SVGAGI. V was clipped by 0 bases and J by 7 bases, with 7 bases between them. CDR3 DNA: TGTGCCAGCAGTTACTCGATCAATAATGAGCAGTTCTTC. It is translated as CASSYSINNEQFF.

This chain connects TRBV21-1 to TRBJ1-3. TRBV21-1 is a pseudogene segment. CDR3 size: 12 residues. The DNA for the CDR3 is TGTGCCAGCGTCAAAATCGACGGGCCCATATATTTT. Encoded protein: CASVKIDGPIYF.

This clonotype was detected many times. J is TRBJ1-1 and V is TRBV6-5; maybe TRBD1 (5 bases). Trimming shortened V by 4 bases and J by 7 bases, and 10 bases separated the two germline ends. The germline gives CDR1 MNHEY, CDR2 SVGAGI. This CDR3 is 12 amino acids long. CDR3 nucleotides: TGTGCCAGCAGTTCCCAGGGCGGTGAAGCTTTCTTT. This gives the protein CASSSQGGEAFF.

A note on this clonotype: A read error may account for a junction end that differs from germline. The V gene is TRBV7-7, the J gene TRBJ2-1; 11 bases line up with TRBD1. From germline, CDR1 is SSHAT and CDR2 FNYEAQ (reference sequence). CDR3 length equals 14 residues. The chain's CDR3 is CASSLGQGVNEQFF. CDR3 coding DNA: TGTGCTAGCAGCTTGGGACAGGGGGTTAATGAGCAGTTCTTC. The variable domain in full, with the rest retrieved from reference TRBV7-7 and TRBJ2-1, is GAGVSQSPRYKVTKRGQDVTLRCDPISSHATLYWYQQALGQGPEFLTYFNYEAQPDKSGLPSDRFSAERPEGSISTLTIQRTEQRDSAMYRCASSLGQGVNEQFFGPGTRLTVL.

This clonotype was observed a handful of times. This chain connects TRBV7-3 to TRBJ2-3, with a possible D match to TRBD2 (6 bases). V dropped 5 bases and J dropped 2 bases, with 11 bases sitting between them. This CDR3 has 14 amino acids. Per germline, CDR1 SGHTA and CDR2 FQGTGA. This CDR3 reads CASSQGLFTDTQYF. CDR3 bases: TGTGCCAGCAGCCAGGGACTTTTCACAGATACGCAGTATTTT.

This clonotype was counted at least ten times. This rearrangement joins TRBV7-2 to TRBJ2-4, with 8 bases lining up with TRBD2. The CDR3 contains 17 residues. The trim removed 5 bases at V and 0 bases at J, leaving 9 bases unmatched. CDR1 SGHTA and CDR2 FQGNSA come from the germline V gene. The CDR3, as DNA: TGTGCCAGCAGCATCCTTCTGGCGGGGGGAGCCAAAAACATTCAGTACTTC. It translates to CASSILLAGGAKNIQYF. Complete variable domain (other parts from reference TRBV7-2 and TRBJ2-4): GAGVSQSPSNKVTEKGKDVELRCDPISGHTALYWYRQSLGQGLEFLIYFQGNSAPDKSGLPSDRFSAERTGGSVSTLTIQRTQQEDSAVYLCASSILLAGGAKNIQYFGAGTRLSVL.

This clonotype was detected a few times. The CDR3 nucleotides are TGCAGCGTTATTCCGGACGGAACAACCCAATTGTACGAGCAGTACGTC. Its protein is CSVIPDGTTQLYEQYV. This chain uses TRBV29-1 with TRBJ2-7; D not resolved. Deletions cut 5 bases from V and 4 bases from J, with 24 bases between. The CDR3 runs to 16 residues. Germline assignment: CDR1 SQVTM and CDR2 ANQGSEA.

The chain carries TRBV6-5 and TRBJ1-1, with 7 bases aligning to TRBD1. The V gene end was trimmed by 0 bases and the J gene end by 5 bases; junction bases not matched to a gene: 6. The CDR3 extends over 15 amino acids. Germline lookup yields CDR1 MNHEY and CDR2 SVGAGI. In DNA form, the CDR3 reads TGTGCCAGCAGTTACTCGGAGGGGGCGTGGACTGAAGCTTTCTTT. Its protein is CASSYSEGAWTEAFF.

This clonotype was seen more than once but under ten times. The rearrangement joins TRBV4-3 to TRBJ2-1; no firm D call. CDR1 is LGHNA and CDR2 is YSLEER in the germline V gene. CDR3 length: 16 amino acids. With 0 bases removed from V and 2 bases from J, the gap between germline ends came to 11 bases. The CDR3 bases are TGCGCCAGCAGCCAAGATCGTCGCAGCGCCTACAATGAGCAGTTCTTC. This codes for CASSQDRRSAYNEQFF.

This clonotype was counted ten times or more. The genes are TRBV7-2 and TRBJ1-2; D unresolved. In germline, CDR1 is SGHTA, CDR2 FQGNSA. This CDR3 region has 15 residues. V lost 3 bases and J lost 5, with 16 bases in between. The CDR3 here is CASSFEVPPVYGYTF. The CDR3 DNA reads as TGTGCCAGCAGCTTTGAGGTCCCCCCTGTTTATGGCTACACCTTC.

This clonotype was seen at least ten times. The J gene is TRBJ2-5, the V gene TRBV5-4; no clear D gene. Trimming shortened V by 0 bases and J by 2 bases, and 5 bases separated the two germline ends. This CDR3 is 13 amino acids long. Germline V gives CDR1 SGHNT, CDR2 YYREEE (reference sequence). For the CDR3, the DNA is TGTGCCAGCAGCTTGGTGGAACAAGAGACCCAGTACTTC. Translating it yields CASSLVEQETQYF.

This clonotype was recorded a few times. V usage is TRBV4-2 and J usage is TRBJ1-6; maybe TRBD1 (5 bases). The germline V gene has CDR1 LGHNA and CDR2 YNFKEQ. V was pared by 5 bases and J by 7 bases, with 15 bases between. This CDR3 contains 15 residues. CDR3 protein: CASSDPGRPNSPLHF. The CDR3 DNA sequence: TGTGCCAGCAGCGATCCGGGACGGCCAAATTCACCCCTCCACTTT.